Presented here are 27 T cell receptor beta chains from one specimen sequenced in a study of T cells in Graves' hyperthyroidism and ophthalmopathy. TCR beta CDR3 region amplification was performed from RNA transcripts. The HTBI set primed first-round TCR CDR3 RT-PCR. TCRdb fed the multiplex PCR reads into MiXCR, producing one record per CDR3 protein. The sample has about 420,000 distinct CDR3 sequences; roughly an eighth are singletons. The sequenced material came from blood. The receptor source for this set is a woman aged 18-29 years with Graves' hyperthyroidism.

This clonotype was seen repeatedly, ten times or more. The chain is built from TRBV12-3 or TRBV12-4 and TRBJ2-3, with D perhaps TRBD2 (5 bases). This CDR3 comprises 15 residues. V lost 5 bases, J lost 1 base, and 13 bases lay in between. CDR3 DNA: TGTGCCAGCAGTCACACCCGGCGGGGCACAGATACGCAGTATTTT. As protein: CASSHTRRGTDTQYF.

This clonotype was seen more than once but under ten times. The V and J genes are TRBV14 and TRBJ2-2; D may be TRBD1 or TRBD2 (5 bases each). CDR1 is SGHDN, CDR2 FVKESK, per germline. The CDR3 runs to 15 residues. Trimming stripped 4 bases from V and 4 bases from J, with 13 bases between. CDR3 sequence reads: CASSRRGAGTGELFF. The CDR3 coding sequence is TGTGCCAGCAGCCGGAGAGGGGCGGGCACCGGGGAGCTGTTTTTT.

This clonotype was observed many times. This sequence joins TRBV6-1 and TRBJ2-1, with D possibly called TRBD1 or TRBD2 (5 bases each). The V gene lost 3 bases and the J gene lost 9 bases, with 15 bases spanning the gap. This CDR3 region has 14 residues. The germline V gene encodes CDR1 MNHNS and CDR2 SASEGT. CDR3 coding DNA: TGTGCCAGCAGTGATCGTACGCCAGGGAGTGAGCAGTTCTTC. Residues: CASSDRTPGSEQFF.

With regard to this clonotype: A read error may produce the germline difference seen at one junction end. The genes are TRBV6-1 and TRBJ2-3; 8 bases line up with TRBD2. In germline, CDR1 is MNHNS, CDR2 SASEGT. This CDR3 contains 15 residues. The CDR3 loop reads CTSSIDRTSTDTRYF. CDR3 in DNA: TGTACCAGCAGCATCGACAGGACTAGCACAGATACGCGGTATTTT.

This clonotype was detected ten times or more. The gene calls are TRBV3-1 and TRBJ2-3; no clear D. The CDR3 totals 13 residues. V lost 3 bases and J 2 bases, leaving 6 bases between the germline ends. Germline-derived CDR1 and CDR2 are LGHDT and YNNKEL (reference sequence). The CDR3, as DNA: TGTGCCAGCAGCCAGGCGCCCACAGATACGCAGTATTTT. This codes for CASSQAPTDTQYF.

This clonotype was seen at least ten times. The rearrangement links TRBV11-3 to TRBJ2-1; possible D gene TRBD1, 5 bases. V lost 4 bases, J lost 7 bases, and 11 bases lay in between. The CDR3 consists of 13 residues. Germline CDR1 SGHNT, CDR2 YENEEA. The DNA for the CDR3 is TGTGCCAGCAGCTCCTCAAGGGGTAATGAGCAGTTCTTC. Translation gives CASSSSRGNEQFF.

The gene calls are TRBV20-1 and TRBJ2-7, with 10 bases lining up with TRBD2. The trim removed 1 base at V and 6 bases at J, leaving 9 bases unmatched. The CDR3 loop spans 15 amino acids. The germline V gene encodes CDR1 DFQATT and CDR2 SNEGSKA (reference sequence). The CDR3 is CSARGQLAGVAEQYF. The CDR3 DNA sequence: TGCAGTGCTAGAGGTCAGCTAGCGGGAGTAGCCGAGCAGTACTTC.

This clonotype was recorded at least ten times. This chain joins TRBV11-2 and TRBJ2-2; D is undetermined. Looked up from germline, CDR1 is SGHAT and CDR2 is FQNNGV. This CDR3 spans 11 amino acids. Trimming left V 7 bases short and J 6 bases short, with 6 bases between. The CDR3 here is CASISPGELFF. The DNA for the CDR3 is TGTGCCAGCATATCTCCCGGGGAGCTGTTTTTT.

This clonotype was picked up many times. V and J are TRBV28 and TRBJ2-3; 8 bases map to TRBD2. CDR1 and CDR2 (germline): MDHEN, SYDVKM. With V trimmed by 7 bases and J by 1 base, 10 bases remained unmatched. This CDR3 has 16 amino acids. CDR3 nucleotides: TGTGCCAGCACGCAGCTCGGCGGGAGGCGCACAGATACGCAGTATTTT. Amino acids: CASTQLGGRRTDTQYF.

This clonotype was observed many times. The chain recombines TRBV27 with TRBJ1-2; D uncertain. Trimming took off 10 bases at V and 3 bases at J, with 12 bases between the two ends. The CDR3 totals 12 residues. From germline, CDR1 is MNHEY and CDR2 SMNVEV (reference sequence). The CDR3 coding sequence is TGTGCCACCCAGTCGAGATACTATGGCTACACCTTC. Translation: CATQSRYYGYTF.

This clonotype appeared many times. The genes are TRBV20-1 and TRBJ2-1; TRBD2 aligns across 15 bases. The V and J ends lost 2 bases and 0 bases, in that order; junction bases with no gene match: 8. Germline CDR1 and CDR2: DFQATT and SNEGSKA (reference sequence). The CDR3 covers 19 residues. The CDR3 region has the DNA TGCAGTGCTAGACGAGGACTAGCGGGAGGGCCGAGCTCCTACAATGAGCAGTTCTTC. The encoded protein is CSARRGLAGGPSSYNEQFF.

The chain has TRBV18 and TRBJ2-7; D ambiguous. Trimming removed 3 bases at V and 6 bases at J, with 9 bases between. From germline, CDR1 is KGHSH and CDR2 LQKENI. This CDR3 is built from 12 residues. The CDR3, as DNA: TGTGCCAGCTCACCTGCGACTCGCGAGCAGTACTTC. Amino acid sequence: CASSPATREQYF.

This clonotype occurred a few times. CDR3 DNA sequence: TGTGCCAGCAGCGTCGGGGGAAGGGGTGAAGCTTTCTTT. The encoded protein is CASSVGGRGEAFF. The rearrangement uses TRBV9 and TRBJ1-1; tentatively, D is TRBD1 (5 bases). Trimming cost V 2 bases and J 7 bases, with 12 bases left between them. This CDR3 contains 13 residues. CDR1 SGDLS and CDR2 YYNGEE come from the germline V gene.

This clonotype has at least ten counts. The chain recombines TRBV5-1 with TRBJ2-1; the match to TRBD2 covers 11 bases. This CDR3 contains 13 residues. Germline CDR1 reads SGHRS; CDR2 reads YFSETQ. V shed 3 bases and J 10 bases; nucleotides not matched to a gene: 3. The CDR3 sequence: CASSWGTSGEQFF. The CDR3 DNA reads TGCGCCAGCAGCTGGGGGACTAGCGGCGAGCAGTTCTTC.

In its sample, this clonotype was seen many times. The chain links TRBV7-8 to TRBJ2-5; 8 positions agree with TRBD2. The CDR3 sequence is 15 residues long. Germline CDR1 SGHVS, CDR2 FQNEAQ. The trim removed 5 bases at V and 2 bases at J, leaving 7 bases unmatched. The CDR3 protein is CASSRAPGGQETQYF. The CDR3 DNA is TGTGCCAGCAGCAGGGCGCCGGGAGGGCAAGAGACCCAGTACTTC.

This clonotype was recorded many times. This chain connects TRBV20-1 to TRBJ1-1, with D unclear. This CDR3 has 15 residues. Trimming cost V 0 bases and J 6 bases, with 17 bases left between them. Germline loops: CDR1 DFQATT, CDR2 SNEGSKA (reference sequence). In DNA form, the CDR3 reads TGCAGTGCTAGAGATCAACGGGGTGGTGGACCTGAAGCTTTCTTT. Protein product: CSARDQRGGGPEAFF.

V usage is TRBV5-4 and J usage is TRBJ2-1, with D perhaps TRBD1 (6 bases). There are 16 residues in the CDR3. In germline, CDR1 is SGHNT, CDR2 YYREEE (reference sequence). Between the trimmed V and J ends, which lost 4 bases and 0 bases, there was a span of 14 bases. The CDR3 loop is CASSPEADSSYNEQFF. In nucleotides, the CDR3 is TGTGCCAGCAGCCCCGAAGCGGACAGCTCCTACAATGAGCAGTTCTTC.

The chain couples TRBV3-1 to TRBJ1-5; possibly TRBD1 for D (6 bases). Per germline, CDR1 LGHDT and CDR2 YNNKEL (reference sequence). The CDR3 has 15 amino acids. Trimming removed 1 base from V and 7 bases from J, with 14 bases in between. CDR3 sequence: CASSQAGAIWQPQHF. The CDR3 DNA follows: TGTGCCAGCAGCCAAGCAGGGGCCATTTGGCAGCCCCAGCATTTT. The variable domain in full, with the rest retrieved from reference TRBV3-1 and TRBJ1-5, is DTAVSQTPKYLVTQMGNDKSIKCEQNLGHDTMYWYKQDSKKFLKIMFSYNNKELIINETVPNRFSPKSPDKAHLNLHINSLELGDSAVYFCASSQAGAIWQPQHFGDGTRLSIL.

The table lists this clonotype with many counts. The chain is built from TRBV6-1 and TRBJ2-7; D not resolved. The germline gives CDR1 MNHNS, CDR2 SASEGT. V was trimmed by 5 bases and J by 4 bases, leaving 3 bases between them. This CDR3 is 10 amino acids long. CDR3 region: CASSKYEQYF. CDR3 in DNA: TGTGCCAGCAGTAAATACGAGCAGTACTTC.

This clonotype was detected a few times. CDR3 nucleotide sequence: TGTGCCAGCAGTTTCCCCCTAGGGCCGACTGGGGTGGCCCAGCATTTT. Translation: CASSFPLGPTGVAQHF. The genes are TRBV28 and TRBJ1-5; D is uncertain. From germline, CDR1 is MDHEN and CDR2 SYDVKM. V was clipped by 3 bases and J by 11 bases, with 23 bases between them. CDR3 length equals 16 residues.

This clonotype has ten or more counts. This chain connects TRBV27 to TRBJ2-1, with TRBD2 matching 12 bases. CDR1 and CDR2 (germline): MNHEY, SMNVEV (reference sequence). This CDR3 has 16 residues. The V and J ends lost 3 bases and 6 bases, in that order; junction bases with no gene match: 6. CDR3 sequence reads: CASSLSSGRAFNEQFF. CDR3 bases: TGTGCCAGCAGTTTGTCTAGCGGGAGGGCTTTCAATGAGCAGTTCTTC.

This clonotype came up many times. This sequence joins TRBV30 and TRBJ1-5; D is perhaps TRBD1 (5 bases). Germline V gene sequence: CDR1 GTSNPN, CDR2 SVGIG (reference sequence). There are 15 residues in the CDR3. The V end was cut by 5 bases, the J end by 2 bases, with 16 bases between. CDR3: CAWGKGTLGNQPQHF. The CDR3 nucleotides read TGTGCCTGGGGAAAAGGGACTTTGGGCAATCAGCCCCAGCATTTT.

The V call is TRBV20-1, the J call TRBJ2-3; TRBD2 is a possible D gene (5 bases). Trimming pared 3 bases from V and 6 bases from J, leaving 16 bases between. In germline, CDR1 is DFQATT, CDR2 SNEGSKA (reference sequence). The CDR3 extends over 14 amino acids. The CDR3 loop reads CSASNEGHLDTQYF. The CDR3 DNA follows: TGCAGTGCTAGTAATGAGGGCCACTTGGATACGCAGTATTTT.

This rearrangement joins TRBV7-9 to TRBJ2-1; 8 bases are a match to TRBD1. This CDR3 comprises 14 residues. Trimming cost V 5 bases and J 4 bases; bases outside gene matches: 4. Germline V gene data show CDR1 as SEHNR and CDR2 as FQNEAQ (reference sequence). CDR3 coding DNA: TGTGCCAGCAGCCAGGGACAGGTATACAATGAGCAGTTCTTC. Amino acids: CASSQGQVYNEQFF.

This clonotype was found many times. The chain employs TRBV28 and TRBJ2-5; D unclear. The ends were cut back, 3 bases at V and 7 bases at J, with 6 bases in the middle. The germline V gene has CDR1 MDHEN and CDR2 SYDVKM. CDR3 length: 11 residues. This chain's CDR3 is CASSFIGTQYF. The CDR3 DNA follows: TGTGCCAGCAGTTTTATTGGGACCCAGTACTTC.

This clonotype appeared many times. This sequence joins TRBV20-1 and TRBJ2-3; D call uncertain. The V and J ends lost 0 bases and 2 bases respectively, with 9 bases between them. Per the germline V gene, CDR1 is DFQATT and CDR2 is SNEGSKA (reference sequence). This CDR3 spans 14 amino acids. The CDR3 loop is CSARDRRVTDTQYF. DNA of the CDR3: TGCAGTGCTAGAGATCGGCGAGTCACAGATACGCAGTATTTT.

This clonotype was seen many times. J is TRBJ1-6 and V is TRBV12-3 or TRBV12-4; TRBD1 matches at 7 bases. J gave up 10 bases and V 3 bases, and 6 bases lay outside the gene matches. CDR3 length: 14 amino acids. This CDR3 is CASSLTGYGSPLHF. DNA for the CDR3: TGTGCCAGCAGTTTGACAGGGTATGGATCACCCCTCCACTTT.